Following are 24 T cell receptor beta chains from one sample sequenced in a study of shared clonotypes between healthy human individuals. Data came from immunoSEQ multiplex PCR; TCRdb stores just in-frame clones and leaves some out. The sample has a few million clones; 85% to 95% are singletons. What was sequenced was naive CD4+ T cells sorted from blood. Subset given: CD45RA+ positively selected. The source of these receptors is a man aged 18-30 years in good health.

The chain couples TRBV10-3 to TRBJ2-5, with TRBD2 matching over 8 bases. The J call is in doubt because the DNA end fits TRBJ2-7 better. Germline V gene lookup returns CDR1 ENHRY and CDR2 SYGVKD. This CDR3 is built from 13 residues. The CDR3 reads CATLSGSAYEQYF. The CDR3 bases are TGTGCCACGTTGAGCGGGAGCGCGTACGAGCAGTACTTC.

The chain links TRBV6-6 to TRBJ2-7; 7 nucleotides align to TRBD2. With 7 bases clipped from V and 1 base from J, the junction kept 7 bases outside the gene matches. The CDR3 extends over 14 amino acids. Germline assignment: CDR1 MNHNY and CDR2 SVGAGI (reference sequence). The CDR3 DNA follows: TGTGCCAGCATCCGGGGCGGGAGTTCCTACGAGCAGTACTTC. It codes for CASIRGGSSYEQYF.

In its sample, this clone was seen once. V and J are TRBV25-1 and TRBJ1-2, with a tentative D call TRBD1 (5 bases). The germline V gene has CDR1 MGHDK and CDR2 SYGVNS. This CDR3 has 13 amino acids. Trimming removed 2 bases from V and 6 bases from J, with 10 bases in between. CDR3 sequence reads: CASSERGGNGYTF. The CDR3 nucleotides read TGTGCCAGCAGTGAAAGGGGTGGAAATGGCTACACCTTC.

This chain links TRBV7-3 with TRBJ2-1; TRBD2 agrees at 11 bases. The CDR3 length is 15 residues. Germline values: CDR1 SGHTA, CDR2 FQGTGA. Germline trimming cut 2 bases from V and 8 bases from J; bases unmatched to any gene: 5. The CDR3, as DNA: TGTGCCAGCAGCTTATCTAGCGGGGGGTTTTATGAGCAGTTCTTC. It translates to CASSLSSGGFYEQFF.

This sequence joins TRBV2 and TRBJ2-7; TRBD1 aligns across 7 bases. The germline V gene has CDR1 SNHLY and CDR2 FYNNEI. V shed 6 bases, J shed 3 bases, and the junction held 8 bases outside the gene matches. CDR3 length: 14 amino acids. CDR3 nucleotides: TGTGCCAGCAGATCCCCGGGACAGAGCTACGAGCAGTACTTC. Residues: CASRSPGQSYEQYF. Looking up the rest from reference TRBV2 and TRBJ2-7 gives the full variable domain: EPEVTQTPSHQVTQMGQEVILRCVPISNHLYFYWYRQILGQKVEFLVSFYNNEISEKSEIFDDQFSVERPDGSNFTLKIRSTKLEDSAMYFCASRSPGQSYEQYFGPGTRLTVT.

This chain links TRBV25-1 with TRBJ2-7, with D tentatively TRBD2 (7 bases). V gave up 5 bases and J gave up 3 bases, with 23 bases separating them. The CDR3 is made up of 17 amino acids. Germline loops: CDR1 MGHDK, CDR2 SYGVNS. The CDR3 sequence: CASSPIGGARQRYEQYF. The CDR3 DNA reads TGTGCCAGCAGTCCGATTGGGGGGGCCCGTCAGCGCTACGAGCAGTACTTC.

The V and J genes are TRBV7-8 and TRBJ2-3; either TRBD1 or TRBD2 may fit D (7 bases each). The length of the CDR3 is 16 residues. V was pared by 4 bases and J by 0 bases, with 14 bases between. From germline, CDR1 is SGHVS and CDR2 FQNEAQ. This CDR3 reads CASSSRGGSSTDTQYF. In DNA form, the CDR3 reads TGTGCCAGCAGCTCCAGGGGGGGATCTAGCACAGATACGCAGTATTTT.

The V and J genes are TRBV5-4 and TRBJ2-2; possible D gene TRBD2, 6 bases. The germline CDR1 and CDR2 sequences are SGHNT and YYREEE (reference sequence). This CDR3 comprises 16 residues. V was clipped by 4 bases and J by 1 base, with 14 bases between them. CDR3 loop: CASSPRLVMNTGELFF. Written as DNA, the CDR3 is TGTGCCAGCAGCCCTCGACTAGTAATGAACACCGGGGAGCTGTTTTTT.

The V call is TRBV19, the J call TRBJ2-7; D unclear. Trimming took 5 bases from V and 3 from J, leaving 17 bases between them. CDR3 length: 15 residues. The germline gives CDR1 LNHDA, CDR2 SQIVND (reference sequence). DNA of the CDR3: TGTGCCAGTAGTCAATCCCCCAAGGTCGACTACGAGCAGTACTTC. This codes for CASSQSPKVDYEQYF.

CDR3 in amino acids: CASSRDRGTYEQYF. As DNA, the CDR3 is TGTGCCAGCAGCCGTGACAGAGGGACCTACGAGCAGTACTTC. The rearrangement uses TRBV5-5 and TRBJ2-7, with D perhaps assigned TRBD1 or TRBD2 (5 bases each). CDR3 size: 14 residues. V gave up 4 bases and J gave up 2 bases, with 13 bases separating them. CDR1 and CDR2 from the germline V gene are SGHKS and YYEKEE (reference sequence).

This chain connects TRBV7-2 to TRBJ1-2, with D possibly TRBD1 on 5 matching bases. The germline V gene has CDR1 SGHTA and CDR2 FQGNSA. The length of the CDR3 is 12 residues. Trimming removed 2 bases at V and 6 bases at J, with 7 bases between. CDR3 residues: CASSLSGNGYTF. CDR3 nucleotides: TGTGCCAGCAGCTTATCAGGGAATGGCTACACCTTC. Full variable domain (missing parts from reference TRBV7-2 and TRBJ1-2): GAGVSQSPSNKVTEKGKDVELRCDPISGHTALYWYRQSLGQGLEFLIYFQGNSAPDKSGLPSDRFSAERTGGSVSTLTIQRTQQEDSAVYLCASSLSGNGYTFGSGTRLTVV.

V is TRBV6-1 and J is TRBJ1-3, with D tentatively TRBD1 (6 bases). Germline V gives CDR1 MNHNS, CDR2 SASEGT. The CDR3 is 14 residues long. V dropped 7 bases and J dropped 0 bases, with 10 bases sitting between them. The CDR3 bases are TGTGCCAGCAACAGGGTTGTCTCTGGAAACACCATATATTTT. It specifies CASNRVVSGNTIYF.

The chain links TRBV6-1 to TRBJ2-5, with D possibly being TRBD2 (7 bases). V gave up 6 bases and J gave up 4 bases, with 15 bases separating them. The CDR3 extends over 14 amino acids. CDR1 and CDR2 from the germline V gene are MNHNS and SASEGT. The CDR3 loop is CASSQGGARETQYF. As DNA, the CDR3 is TGTGCCAGCAGCCAAGGGGGGGCGCGAGAGACCCAGTACTTC.

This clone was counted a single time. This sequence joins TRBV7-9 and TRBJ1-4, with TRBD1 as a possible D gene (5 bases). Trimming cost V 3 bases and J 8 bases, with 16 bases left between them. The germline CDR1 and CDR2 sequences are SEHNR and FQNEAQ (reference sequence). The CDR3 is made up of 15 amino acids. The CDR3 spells CASSFWQQGGEKLFF. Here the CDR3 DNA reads TGTGCCAGCAGCTTCTGGCAGCAGGGTGGAGAAAAACTGTTTTTT.

The CDR3 bases are TGTGCCAGCGGGGGCAGTCCCCACACCGGGGAGCTGTTTTTT. This codes for CASGGSPHTGELFF. The V and J genes are TRBV27 and TRBJ2-2; the D gene is possibly TRBD1 (6 bases). Germline CDR1 is MNHEY and CDR2 is SMNVEV (reference sequence). Trimming shortened V by 8 bases and J by 3 bases, and 13 bases separated the two germline ends. The CDR3 contains 14 residues.

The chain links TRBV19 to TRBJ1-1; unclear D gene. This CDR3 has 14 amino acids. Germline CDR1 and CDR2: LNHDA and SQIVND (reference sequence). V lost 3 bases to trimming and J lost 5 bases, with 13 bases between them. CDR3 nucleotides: TGTGCCAGTAGTATGGGGAGACTCGAAACTGAAGCTTTCTTT. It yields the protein CASSMGRLETEAFF.

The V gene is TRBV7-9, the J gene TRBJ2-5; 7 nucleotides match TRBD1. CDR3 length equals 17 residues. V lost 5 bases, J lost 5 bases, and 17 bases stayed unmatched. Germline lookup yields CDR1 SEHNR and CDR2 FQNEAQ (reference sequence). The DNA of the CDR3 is TGTGCCAGCAGCCTCCGCGTAGGGCAGGGGGTGATGGAGACCCAGTACTTC. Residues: CASSLRVGQGVMETQYF.

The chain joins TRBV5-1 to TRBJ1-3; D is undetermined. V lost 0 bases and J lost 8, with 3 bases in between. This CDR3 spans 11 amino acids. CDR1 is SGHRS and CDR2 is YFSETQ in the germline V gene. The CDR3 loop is CASSLGDTIYF. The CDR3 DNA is TGCGCCAGCAGCTTGGGGGACACCATATATTTT.

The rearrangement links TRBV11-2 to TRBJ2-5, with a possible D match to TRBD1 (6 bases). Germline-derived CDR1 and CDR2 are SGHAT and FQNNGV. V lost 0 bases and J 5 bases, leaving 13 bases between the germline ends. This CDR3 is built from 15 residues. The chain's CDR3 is CASSLDGRQGETQYF. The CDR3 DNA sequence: TGTGCCAGCAGCTTAGATGGTAGGCAGGGGGAGACCCAGTACTTC.

CDR3 loop: CASSQVRGAQETQYF. The CDR3 nucleotides are TGTGCCAGCAGCCAAGTTCGGGGGGCTCAAGAGACCCAGTACTTC. The chain recombines TRBV14 with TRBJ2-5, with D possibly TRBD2 on 7 matching bases. CDR3 length equals 15 residues. Germline CDR1 SGHDN, CDR2 FVKESK. V was pared by 1 base and J by 2 bases, with 11 bases between. Full variable domain (outside the CDR3, taken from reference TRBV14 and TRBJ2-5): EAGVTQFPSHSVIEKGQTVTLRCDPISGHDNLYWYRRVMGKEIKFLLHFVKESKQDESGMPNNRFLAERTGGTYSTLKVQPAELEDSGVYFCASSQVRGAQETQYFGPGTRLLVL.

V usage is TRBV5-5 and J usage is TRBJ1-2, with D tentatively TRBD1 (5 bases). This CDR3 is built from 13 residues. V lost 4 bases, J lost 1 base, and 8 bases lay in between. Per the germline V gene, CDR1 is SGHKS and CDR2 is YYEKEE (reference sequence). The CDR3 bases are TGTGCCAGCAGCGGGACGGTTAACTATGGCTACACCTTC. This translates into CASSGTVNYGYTF.

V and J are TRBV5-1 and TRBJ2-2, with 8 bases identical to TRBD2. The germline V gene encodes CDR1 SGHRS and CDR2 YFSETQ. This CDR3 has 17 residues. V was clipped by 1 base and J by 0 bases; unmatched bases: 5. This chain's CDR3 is CASSLSAGGPNTGELFF. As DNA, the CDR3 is TGCGCCAGCAGCTTGTCTGCGGGGGGCCCGAACACCGGGGAGCTGTTTTTT.

In nucleotides, the CDR3 is TGCGCCAGCAGAAGACTAGCGGAGGGGAGCGGGGAGCTGTTTTTT. Amino acids: CASRRLAEGSGELFF. The chain carries TRBV5-1 and TRBJ2-2; 9 bases fit TRBD2. Germline V CDR1 and CDR2: SGHRS, YFSETQ. The CDR3 loop spans 15 amino acids. V dropped 5 bases and J dropped 7; count of bases not matched to a gene: 9.

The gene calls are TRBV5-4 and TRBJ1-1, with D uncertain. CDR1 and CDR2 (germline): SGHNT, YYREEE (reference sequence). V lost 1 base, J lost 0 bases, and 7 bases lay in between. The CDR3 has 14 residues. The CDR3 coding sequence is TGTGCCAGCAGCTTGTTGAGAATGAACACTGAAGCTTTCTTT. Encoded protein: CASSLLRMNTEAFF.